This entry features one TCR beta chain sequence. These data belong to a study of T cell changes during pregnancy in multiple sclerosis. Libraries were prepared by immunoSEQ multiplex PCR; TCRdb keeps only in-frame clonotypes and omits some of them. This sample has about 93,000 clones, with 92% found just once. The sample here was peripheral blood, taken after pregnancy. This TCR derives from a female donor with multiple sclerosis, enrolled in a pregnancy study.

This CDR3 reads CASSVVPHSGGDYNEQFF. In DNA, the CDR3 is TGTGCCAGCAGCGTAGTGCCGCATAGCGGGGGAGACTACAATGAGCAGTTCTTC. The chain links TRBV9 to TRBJ2-1; 9 bases agree with TRBD2. This CDR3 region has 18 residues. V lost 0 bases, J lost 3 bases, and 10 bases stayed unmatched. From germline, CDR1 is SGDLS and CDR2 YYNGEE.